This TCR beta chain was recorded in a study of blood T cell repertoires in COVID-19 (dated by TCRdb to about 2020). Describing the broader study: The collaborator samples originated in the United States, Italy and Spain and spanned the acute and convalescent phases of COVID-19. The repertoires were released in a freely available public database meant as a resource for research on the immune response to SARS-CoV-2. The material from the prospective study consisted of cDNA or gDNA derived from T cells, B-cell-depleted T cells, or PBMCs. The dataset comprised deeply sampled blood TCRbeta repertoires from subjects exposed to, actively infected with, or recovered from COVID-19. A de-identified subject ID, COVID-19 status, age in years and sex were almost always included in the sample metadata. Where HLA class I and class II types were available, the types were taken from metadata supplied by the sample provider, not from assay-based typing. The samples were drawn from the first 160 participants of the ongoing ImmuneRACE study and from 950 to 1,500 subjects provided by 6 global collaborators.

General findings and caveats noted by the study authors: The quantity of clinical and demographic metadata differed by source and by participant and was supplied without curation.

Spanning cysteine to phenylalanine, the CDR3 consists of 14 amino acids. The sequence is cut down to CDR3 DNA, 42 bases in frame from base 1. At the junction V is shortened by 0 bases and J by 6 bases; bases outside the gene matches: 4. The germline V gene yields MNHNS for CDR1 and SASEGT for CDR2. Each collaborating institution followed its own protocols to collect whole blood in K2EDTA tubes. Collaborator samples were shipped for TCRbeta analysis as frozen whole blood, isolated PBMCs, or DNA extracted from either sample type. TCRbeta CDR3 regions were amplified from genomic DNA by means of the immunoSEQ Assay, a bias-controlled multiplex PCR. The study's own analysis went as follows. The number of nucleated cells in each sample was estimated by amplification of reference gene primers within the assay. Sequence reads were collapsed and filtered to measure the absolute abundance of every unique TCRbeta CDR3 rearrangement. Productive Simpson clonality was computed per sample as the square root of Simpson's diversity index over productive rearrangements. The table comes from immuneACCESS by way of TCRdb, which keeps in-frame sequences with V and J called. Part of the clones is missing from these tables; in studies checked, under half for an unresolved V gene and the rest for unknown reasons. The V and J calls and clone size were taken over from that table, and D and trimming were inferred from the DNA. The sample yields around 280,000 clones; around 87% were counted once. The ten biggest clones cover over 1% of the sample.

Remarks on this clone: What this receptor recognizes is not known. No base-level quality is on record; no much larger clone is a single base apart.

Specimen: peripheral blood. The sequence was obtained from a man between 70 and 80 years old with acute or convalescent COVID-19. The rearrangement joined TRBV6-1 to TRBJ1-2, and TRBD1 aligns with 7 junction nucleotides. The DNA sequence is TGTGCCAGCAGTGAAGCGAGAGGGGGCGATGGCTACACCTTC. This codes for CASSEARGGDGYTF.